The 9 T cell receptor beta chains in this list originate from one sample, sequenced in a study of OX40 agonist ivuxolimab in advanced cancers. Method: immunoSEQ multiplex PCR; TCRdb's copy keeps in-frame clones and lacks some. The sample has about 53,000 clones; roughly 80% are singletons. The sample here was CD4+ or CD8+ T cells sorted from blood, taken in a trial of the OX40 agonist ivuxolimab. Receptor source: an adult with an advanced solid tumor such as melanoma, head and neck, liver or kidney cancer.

The CDR3 DNA reads TGTGCCAGCTCACCCGATGCAGGGAATACCGGGGAGCTGTTTTTT. Translation: CASSPDAGNTGELFF. The rearrangement links TRBV18 to TRBJ2-2, with D possibly TRBD1 on 5 matching bases. CDR3 size: 15 residues. Trimming pared 3 bases from V and 5 bases from J, leaving 13 bases between. Germline CDR1 reads KGHSH; CDR2 reads LQKENI.

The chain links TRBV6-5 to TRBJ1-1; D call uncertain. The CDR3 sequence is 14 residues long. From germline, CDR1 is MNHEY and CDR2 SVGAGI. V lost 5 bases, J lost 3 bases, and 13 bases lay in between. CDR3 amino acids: CASSETYRDTEAFF. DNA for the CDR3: TGTGCCAGCAGTGAGACGTACCGGGACACTGAAGCTTTCTTT.

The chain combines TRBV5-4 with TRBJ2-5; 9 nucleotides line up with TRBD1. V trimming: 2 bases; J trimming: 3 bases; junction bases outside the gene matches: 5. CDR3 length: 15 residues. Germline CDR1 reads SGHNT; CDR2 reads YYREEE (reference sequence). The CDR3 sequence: CASSLIGTGKETQYF. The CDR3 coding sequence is TGTGCCAGCAGCTTAATTGGGACAGGGAAAGAGACCCAGTACTTC. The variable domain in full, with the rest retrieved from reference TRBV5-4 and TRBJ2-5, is ETGVTQSPTHLIKTRGQQVTLRCSSQSGHNTVSWYQQALGQGPQFIFQYYREEENGRGNFPPRFSGLQFPNYSSELNVNALELDDSALYLCASSLIGTGKETQYFGPGTRLLVL.

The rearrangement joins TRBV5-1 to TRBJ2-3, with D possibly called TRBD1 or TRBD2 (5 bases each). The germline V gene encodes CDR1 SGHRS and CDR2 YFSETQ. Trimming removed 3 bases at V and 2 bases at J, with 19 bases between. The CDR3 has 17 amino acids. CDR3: CASSSGWVAGPTDTQYF. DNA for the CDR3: TGCGCCAGCAGCTCAGGGTGGGTGGCGGGCCCCACAGATACGCAGTATTTT.

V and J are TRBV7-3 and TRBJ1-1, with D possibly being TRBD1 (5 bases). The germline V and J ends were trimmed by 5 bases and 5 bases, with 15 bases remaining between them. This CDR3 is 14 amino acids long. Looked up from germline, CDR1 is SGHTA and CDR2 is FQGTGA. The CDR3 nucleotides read TGTGCCAGCAGCCCAGTGGGGGGAAGGACTGAAGCTTTCTTT. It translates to CASSPVGGRTEAFF.

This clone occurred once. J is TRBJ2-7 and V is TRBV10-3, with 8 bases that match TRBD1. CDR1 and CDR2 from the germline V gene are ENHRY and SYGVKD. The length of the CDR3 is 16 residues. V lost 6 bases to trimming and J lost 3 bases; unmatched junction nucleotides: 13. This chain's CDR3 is CAISTTGGGGGYEQYF. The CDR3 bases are TGTGCCATCAGCACCACAGGGGGTGGGGGAGGCTACGAGCAGTACTTC.

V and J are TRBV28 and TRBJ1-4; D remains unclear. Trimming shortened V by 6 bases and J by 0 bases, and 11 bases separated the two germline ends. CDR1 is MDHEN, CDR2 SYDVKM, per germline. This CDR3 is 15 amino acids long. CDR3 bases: TGTGCCAGCAGGAAAGGGTCCGCAACTAATGAAAAACTGTTTTTT. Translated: CASRKGSATNEKLFF.

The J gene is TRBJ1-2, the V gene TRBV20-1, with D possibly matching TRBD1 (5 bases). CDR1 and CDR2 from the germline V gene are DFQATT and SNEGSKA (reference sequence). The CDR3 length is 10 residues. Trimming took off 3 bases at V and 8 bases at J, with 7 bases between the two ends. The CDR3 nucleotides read TGCAGTGCTAGCGAGGGGGGCTACACCTTC. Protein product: CSASEGGYTF.

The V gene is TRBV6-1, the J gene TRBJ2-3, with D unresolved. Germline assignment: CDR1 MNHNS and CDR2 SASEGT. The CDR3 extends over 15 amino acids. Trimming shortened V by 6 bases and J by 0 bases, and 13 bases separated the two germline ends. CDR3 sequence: CASSFRFSSTDTQYF. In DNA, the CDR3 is TGTGCCAGCAGCTTCAGATTTTCTAGCACAGATACGCAGTATTTT.